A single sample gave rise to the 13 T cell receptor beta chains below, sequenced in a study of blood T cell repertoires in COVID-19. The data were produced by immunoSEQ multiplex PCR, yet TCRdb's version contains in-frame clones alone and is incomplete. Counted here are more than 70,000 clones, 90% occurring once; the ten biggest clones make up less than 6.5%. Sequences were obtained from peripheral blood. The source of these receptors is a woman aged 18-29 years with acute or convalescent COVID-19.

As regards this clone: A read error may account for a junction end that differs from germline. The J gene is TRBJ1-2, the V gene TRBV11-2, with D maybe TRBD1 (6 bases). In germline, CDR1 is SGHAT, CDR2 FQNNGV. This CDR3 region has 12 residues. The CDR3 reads CASSLGGLKGDF. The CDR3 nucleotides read TGTGCCAGCAGCTTAGGGGGCCTGAAGGGGGACTTC.

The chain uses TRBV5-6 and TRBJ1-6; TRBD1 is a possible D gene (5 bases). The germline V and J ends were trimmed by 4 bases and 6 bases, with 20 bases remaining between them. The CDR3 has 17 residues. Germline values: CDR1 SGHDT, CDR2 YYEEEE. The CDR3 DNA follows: TGTGCCAGCAGCCCACACGGAGGGGTCTGGGGTAATTCACCCCTCCACTTT. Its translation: CASSPHGGVWGNSPLHF.

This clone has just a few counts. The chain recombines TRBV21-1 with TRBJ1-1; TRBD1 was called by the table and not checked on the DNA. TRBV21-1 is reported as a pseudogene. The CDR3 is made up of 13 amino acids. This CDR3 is CASDPTGDTEAFF. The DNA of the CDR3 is TGTGCCAGCGACCCGACAGGGGACACTGAAGCTTTCTTT.

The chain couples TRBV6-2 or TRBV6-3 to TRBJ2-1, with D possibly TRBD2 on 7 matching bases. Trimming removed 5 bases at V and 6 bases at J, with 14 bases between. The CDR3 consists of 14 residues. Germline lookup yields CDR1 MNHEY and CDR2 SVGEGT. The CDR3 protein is CASSRGGGVNEQFF. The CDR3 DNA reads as TGTGCCAGCAGTCGGGGAGGGGGTGTCAATGAGCAGTTCTTC.

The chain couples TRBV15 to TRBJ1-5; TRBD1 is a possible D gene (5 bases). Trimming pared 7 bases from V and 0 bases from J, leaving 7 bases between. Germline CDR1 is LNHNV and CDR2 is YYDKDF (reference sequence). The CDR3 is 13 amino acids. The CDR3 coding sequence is TGTGCCACCACGGACAATAGCAATCAGCCCCAGCATTTT. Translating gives CATTDNSNQPQHF.

The CDR3, as DNA: TGTGCCAGCAGTAAGCGGACAGGGGTGGGAGAAAAACTGTTTTTT. It yields the protein CASSKRTGVGEKLFF. V gene TRBV2 combines with J gene TRBJ1-4; 9 bases agree with TRBD1. After removal of 5 bases from V and 8 bases from J, the junction contained 9 bases not matched to a gene. The CDR3 sequence is 15 residues long. Germline CDR1 SNHLY, CDR2 FYNNEI. Together with reference TRBV2 and TRBJ1-4, the CDR3 gives the full variable domain: EPEVTQTPSHQVTQMGQEVILRCVPISNHLYFYWYRQILGQKVEFLVSFYNNEISEKSEIFDDQFSVERPDGSNFTLKIRSTKLEDSAMYFCASSKRTGVGEKLFFGSGTQLSVL.

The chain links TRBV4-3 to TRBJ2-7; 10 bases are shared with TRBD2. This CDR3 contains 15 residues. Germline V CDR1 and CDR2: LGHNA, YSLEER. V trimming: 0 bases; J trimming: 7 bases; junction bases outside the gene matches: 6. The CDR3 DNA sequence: TGCGCCAGCAGCCAAGACGGGAGCGGGAGGGAGGAGCAGTACTTC. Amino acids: CASSQDGSGREEQYF.

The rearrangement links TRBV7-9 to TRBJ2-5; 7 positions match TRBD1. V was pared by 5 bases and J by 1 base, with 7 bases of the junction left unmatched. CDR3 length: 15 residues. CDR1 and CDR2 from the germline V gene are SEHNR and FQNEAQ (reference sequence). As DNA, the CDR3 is TGTGCCAGCAGCGTAGGGGGACAGCCCCAAGAGACCCAGTACTTC. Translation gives CASSVGGQPQETQYF.

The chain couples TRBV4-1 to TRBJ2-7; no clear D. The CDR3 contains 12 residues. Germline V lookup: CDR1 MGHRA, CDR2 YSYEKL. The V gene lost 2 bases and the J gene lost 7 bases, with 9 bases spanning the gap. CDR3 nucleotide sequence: TGCGCCAGCAGCCAAACGACTGGGGAGCAGTACTTC. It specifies CASSQTTGEQYF.

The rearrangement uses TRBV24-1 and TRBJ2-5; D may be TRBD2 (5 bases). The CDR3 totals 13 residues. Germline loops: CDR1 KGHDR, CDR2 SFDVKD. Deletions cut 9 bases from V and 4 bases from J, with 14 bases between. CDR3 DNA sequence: TGTGCCACCTCGGACCGGGGAGCAGAGACCCAGTACTTC. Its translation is CATSDRGAETQYF.

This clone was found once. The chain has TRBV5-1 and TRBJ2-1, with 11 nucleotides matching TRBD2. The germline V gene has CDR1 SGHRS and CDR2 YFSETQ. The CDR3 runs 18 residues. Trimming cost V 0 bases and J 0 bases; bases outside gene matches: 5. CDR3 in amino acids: CASSLGLAGGTSYNEQFF. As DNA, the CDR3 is TGCGCCAGCAGCTTGGGTCTAGCGGGGGGAACCTCCTACAATGAGCAGTTCTTC.

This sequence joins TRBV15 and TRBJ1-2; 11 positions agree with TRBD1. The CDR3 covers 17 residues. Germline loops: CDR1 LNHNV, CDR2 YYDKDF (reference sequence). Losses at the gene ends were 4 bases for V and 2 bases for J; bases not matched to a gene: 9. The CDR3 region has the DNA TGTGCCACCAGCATAGGACAGGGGGCTGGGTTAAACTATGGCTACACCTTC. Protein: CATSIGQGAGLNYGYTF.

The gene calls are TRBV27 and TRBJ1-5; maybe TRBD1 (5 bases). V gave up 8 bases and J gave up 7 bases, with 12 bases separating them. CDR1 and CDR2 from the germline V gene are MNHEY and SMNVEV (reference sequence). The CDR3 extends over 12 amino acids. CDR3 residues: CASGEGAQPQHF. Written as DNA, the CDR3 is TGTGCCAGCGGGGAAGGGGCACAGCCCCAGCATTTT.